The 14 T cell receptor beta chains in this list originate from one sample, sequenced in a study of T cell repertoires in cytomegalovirus infection. These TCRs' antigens remain unknown. MiXCR, run by TCRdb on the reads, gives a single entry per CDR3 protein. The profile shows around 120,000 distinct CDR3 sequences, roughly a quarter of them singletons. Input material: PBMCs, sequenced either directly or after in vitro stimulation (not recorded which). The receptors were sampled from a human donor in good health (CMV status not recorded). Some clones in this sample may be carry-over from other donors' samples.

The sample holds many counts of this clonotype. This chain links TRBV7-2 with TRBJ1-2; D gene uncertain. This CDR3 spans 12 amino acids. Trimming stripped 1 base from V and 8 bases from J, with 8 bases between. CDR1 and CDR2 (germline): SGHTA, FQGNSA. CDR3 sequence reads: CASSLEVWGYTF. CDR3 coding DNA: TGTGCCAGCAGCTTAGAGGTTTGGGGCTACACCTTC.

This clonotype appeared many times. The V and J genes are TRBV7-8 and TRBJ2-1; D call uncertain. The ends were cut back, 6 bases at V and 10 bases at J, with 13 bases in the middle. CDR3 length equals 12 residues. Germline values: CDR1 SGHVS, CDR2 FQNEAQ. DNA of the CDR3: TGTGCCAGCAGTTTACACCTGGGAGAGCAGTTCTTC. It codes for CASSLHLGEQFF.

V and J are TRBV6-2 or TRBV6-3 and TRBJ2-3, with 14 bases identical to TRBD2. The J segment lost 6 bases and the V segment lost 6 bases, leaving 8 bases of the junction unmatched. Germline loops: CDR1 MNHEY, CDR2 SVGEGT. CDR3 size: 16 residues. The CDR3 is CASSPLTSGRADTQYF. The CDR3 nucleotides are TGTGCCAGCAGCCCGCTGACTAGCGGGAGGGCGGATACGCAGTATTTT.

This clonotype occurred many times. This rearrangement joins TRBV7-2 to TRBJ1-4; D unresolved. In germline, CDR1 is SGHTA, CDR2 FQGNSA. This CDR3 spans 17 amino acids. V was clipped by 1 base and J by 0 bases, with 12 bases between them. CDR3 amino acids: CASSLGWTEATNEKLFF. In nucleotides, the CDR3 is TGTGCCAGCAGCTTAGGCTGGACGGAAGCAACTAATGAAAAACTGTTTTTT. Full variable domain (outside the CDR3, taken from reference TRBV7-2 and TRBJ1-4): GAGVSQSPSNKVTEKGKDVELRCDPISGHTALYWYRQSLGQGLEFLIYFQGNSAPDKSGLPSDRFSAERTGGSVSTLTIQRTQQEDSAVYLCASSLGWTEATNEKLFFGSGTQLSVL.

This clonotype was detected only a few times. The genes are TRBV6-2 or TRBV6-3 and TRBJ2-6; 7 nucleotides agree with TRBD1. The CDR3 runs 16 residues. In germline, CDR1 is MNHEY, CDR2 SVGEGT. The trim removed 5 bases at V and 4 bases at J, leaving 8 bases unmatched. DNA for the CDR3: TGTGCCAGCAGTCTGACAGGGAGTCCGGGGGCCAACGTCCTGACTTTC. Translating gives CASSLTGSPGANVLTF.

There are many counts of this clonotype. The CDR3 loop reads CASSLNRAGNGNEQFF. For the CDR3, the DNA is TGTGCCAGCAGCTTAAATCGAGCCGGTAACGGCAATGAGCAGTTCTTC. The chain has TRBV7-2 and TRBJ2-1; D remains ambiguous. Germline V CDR1 and CDR2: SGHTA, FQGNSA. V lost 2 bases and J lost 6, with 17 bases in between. This CDR3 spans 16 amino acids.

The CDR3 DNA follows: TGTGCCACCAGTGATGCCGGGACCCCGAGGGATGAGCAGTTCTTC. Amino acid sequence: CATSDAGTPRDEQFF. The gene calls are TRBV24-1 and TRBJ2-1, with D possibly being TRBD1 or TRBD2 (5 bases each). Germline V gives CDR1 KGHDR, CDR2 SFDVKD. The CDR3 is 15 amino acids. The V and J ends lost 3 bases and 8 bases respectively, with 16 bases between them.

Concerning this clonotype: An end of the junction differs from the germline gene, which may be a read error. V gene TRBV10-3 combines with J gene TRBJ2-3; unclear D gene. The CDR3 runs to 13 residues. Germline lookup yields CDR1 ENHRY and CDR2 SYGVKD. CDR3 region: CAINEYRADTQYF. The CDR3 region has the DNA TGTGCCATCAATGAGTATCGCGCAGATACGCAGTATTTT.

This clonotype has at least ten counts. The chain couples TRBV7-2 to TRBJ2-1; D not resolved. CDR1 is SGHTA, CDR2 FQGNSA, per germline. The CDR3 is made up of 15 amino acids. V was shortened by 4 bases and J by 4 bases, with 14 bases between the two germline ends. CDR3 DNA: TGTGCCAGCAGCTCCAACACCCCAGGTTACAATGAGCAGTTCTTC. This gives the protein CASSSNTPGYNEQFF.

The chain carries TRBV19 and TRBJ1-2; 9 bases are shared with TRBD1. The germline gives CDR1 LNHDA, CDR2 SQIVND (reference sequence). Trimming cost V 5 bases and J 5 bases; bases outside gene matches: 15. There are 17 residues in the CDR3. CDR3 DNA: TGTGCCAGTAGTCGGACGCACTGGGACAGGGAAACGTATGGCTACACCTTC. Translated: CASSRTHWDRETYGYTF.

DNA for the CDR3: TGCAGCGTGGCCCAAGGGGGAGTGAAAGATACGCAGTATTTT. Its protein is CSVAQGGVKDTQYF. The gene calls are TRBV29-1 and TRBJ2-3, with D tentatively TRBD1 (6 bases). The CDR3 covers 14 residues. Trimming took 6 bases from V and 5 from J, leaving 18 bases between them. Germline V gives CDR1 SQVTM, CDR2 ANQGSEA.

The chain employs TRBV7-2 and TRBJ2-1; 9 bases map to TRBD1. CDR1 and CDR2 from the germline V gene are SGHTA and FQGNSA. With V trimmed by 2 bases and J by 10 bases, 9 bases remained unmatched. The CDR3 runs to 15 residues. The CDR3: CASSLSGQGVWEQFF. CDR3 DNA sequence: TGTGCCAGCAGCTTATCGGGACAGGGTGTTTGGGAGCAGTTCTTC. Drawing the rest from reference TRBV7-2 and TRBJ2-1, the complete variable domain is GAGVSQSPSNKVTEKGKDVELRCDPISGHTALYWYRQSLGQGLEFLIYFQGNSAPDKSGLPSDRFSAERTGGSVSTLTIQRTQQEDSAVYLCASSLSGQGVWEQFFGPGTRLTVL.

This chain connects TRBV29-1 to TRBJ2-1; D perhaps matches TRBD1 (6 bases). The CDR3 extends over 14 amino acids. CDR1 is SQVTM, CDR2 ANQGSEA, per germline. Between the trimmed V and J ends, which lost 7 bases and 5 bases, there was a span of 18 bases. The DNA for the CDR3 is TGCAGCGGAATCGTACCGGGACATAACAATGAGCAGTTCTTC. This sequence encodes CSGIVPGHNNEQFF.

The chain joins TRBV6-2 or TRBV6-3 to TRBJ2-3; D is ambiguous. Trimming cost V 2 bases and J 6 bases, with 9 bases left between them. Germline-derived CDR1 and CDR2 are MNHEY and SVGEGT. The CDR3 is 13 amino acids. CDR3 protein: CASSYRLLDTQYF. CDR3 coding DNA: TGTGCCAGCAGTTACCGGCTGTTGGATACGCAGTATTTT.